The 21 T cell receptor beta chains listed next were all sequenced from one sample in a study of CD8 T cells in ankylosing spondylitis. Regarding the study as a whole: Blood of patients with ankylosing spondylitis appeared to be characterized by a TCR beta motif of several highly homologous variants.

These TCRs' antigens remain unknown. MiXCR, run by TCRdb on the 5' RACE reads, gives a single entry per CDR3 protein. The table shows under 450,000 distinct CDR3 sequences, with roughly 18% occurring only once. Sequenced material: blood, either unsorted or a sorted T cell fraction (not recorded which). The receptors derive from a male donor with ankylosing spondylitis.

This clonotype was seen only a few times. This chain links TRBV10-1 with TRBJ2-1; 9 bases fit TRBD1. V trimming: 4 bases; J trimming: 7 bases; junction bases outside the gene matches: 8. The CDR3 has 15 residues. The germline V gene encodes CDR1 WNHNN and CDR2 SYGVQD (reference sequence). The CDR3 region is CASSGGGQGRNEQFF. CDR3 DNA: TGCGCCAGCAGTGGCGGGGGACAGGGTCGAAATGAGCAGTTCTTC.

This rearrangement joins TRBV5-1 to TRBJ2-2; maybe TRBD2 (6 bases). Germline V gene sequence: CDR1 SGHRS, CDR2 YFSETQ. The CDR3 is 15 amino acids. Trimming left V 4 bases short and J 6 bases short, with 16 bases between. CDR3 loop: CASSNPGTGAGELFF. In DNA, the CDR3 is TGCGCCAGCAGCAACCCAGGGACGGGGGCCGGGGAGCTGTTTTTT.

This clonotype was found a few times. The chain recombines TRBV12-3 or TRBV12-4 with TRBJ1-1, with 10 bases aligning to TRBD1. J lost 4 bases, V lost 4 bases, and 15 bases had no gene match. The CDR3 spans 18 residues. CDR3 protein: CASSSTPGQGSLSTEAFF. CDR3 nucleotides: TGTGCCAGCAGTTCCACCCCGGGACAGGGGTCGTTGAGCACTGAAGCTTTCTTT.

The table lists this clonotype with a few counts. This chain links TRBV28 with TRBJ2-1, with 9 positions matching TRBD2. Germline CDR1 and CDR2: MDHEN and SYDVKM. Unmatched junction bases numbered 11, after V lost 5 bases and J lost 3 bases. This CDR3 spans 17 amino acids. CDR3 DNA: TGTGCCAGCAGTCACCGTGGCAGCGGGGGGATCTACAATGAGCAGTTCTTC. Its protein is CASSHRGSGGIYNEQFF.

The chain carries TRBV7-8 and TRBJ2-2; 8 nucleotides agree with TRBD2. With V trimmed by 6 bases and J by 5 bases, 8 bases remained unmatched. The CDR3 is 15 amino acids. CDR1 and CDR2 from the germline V gene are SGHVS and FQNEAQ. CDR3 sequence: CASRRQRERTGELFF. CDR3 in DNA: TGTGCCAGCAGGCGCCAGCGGGAGAGAACCGGGGAGCTGTTTTTT.

The V gene is TRBV6-2 or TRBV6-3, the J gene TRBJ2-1; 9 nucleotides align to TRBD2. The CDR3 spans 13 residues. The J segment lost 8 bases and the V segment lost 6 bases, leaving 5 bases of the junction unmatched. CDR1 and CDR2 (germline): MNHEY, SVGEGT. Here the CDR3 DNA reads TGTGCCAGCAGGGCTAGCGGGAAAGATGAGCAGTTCTTC. Its protein product is CASRASGKDEQFF.

The V and J genes are TRBV20-1 and TRBJ2-2; TRBD1 agrees at 8 bases. Germline CDR1 DFQATT, CDR2 SNEGSKA (reference sequence). J was trimmed by 3 bases and V by 3 bases; bases with no gene match: 3. The CDR3 has 14 residues. Written as DNA, the CDR3 is TGCAGTGCTAGGAAGACAGGGGACACCGGGGAGCTGTTTTTT. Translating gives CSARKTGDTGELFF.

This clonotype has just a few counts. This sequence joins TRBV2 and TRBJ2-2, with D perhaps TRBD2 (5 bases). V was cut by 6 bases and J by 3 bases, with 11 bases left in between. CDR1 is SNHLY, CDR2 FYNNEI, per germline. This CDR3 contains 14 residues. The CDR3 region has the DNA TGTGCCAGCAGCCCGGACTCAGACACCGGGGAGCTGTTTTTT. Translating gives CASSPDSDTGELFF.

This clonotype was observed a few times. This chain joins TRBV7-2 and TRBJ1-4, with a possible D match to TRBD1 (5 bases). CDR3 length: 15 amino acids. Between the trimmed V and J ends, which lost 2 bases and 5 bases, there was a span of 12 bases. The germline V gene encodes CDR1 SGHTA and CDR2 FQGNSA. The CDR3 DNA is TGTGCCAGCAGCTTAACAAGTGGGGGGAATGAAAAACTGTTTTTT. Translated, it gives CASSLTSGGNEKLFF.

This clonotype was seen repeatedly, ten times or more. The rearrangement uses TRBV6-1 and TRBJ1-3, with 10 bases aligning to TRBD1. Trimming cost V 6 bases and J 11 bases; bases outside gene matches: 13. From germline, CDR1 is MNHNS and CDR2 SASEGT. CDR3 size: 15 residues. The CDR3 spells CASSQTGGAESPIYF. The DNA for the CDR3 is TGTGCCAGCAGCCAGACAGGGGGCGCGGAATCCCCCATATATTTT.

This clonotype was seen many times. The rearrangement links TRBV25-1 to TRBJ1-3; tentatively, D is TRBD1 (5 bases). The V end was cut by 5 bases, the J end by 1 base, with 9 bases between. This CDR3 contains 14 residues. From germline, CDR1 is MGHDK and CDR2 SYGVNS. For the CDR3, the DNA is TGTGCCAGCAGTAAACCAGGGTCTGGAAACACCATATATTTT. This encodes CASSKPGSGNTIYF.

This clonotype has just a few counts. The rearrangement joins TRBV4-2 to TRBJ2-7, with 8 bases fitting TRBD2. The CDR3 is 16 residues long. The germline V gene encodes CDR1 LGHNA and CDR2 YNFKEQ. V shed 1 base, J shed 3 bases, and the junction held 8 bases outside the gene matches. The CDR3 nucleotides are TGTGCCAGCAGCCAAGTCCCGGCGGGGGGCCTCTACGAGCAGTACTTC. As protein: CASSQVPAGGLYEQYF.

V and J are TRBV29-1 and TRBJ2-1; perhaps TRBD1 as D (5 bases). The V gene's germline CDR1 is SQVTM and CDR2 ANQGSEA. The CDR3 is 14 residues long. Trimming took 5 bases from V and 6 from J, leaving 17 bases between them. The CDR3 is CSVHRSTGVNEQFF. The CDR3 coding sequence is TGCAGCGTTCACAGGAGTACGGGCGTCAATGAGCAGTTCTTC.

Ten or more counts support this clonotype. This chain uses TRBV28 with TRBJ1-2; D gene unclear. The ends were cut back, 6 bases at V and 2 bases at J, with 10 bases in the middle. Germline V lookup: CDR1 MDHEN, CDR2 SYDVKM. The CDR3 has 13 amino acids. The CDR3 DNA follows: TGTGCCAGCAGACGCTTGCCCAACTATGGCTACACCTTC. Its translation: CASRRLPNYGYTF.

The chain links TRBV7-8 to TRBJ1-5; 7 bases are a match to TRBD1. Trimming took 5 bases from V and 9 from J; bases not matched to a gene: 16. The CDR3 is 16 residues long. CDR1 is SGHVS and CDR2 is FQNEAQ in the germline V gene. The CDR3 reads CASSPKAQGGARPQHF. DNA for the CDR3: TGTGCCAGCAGCCCAAAAGCCCAGGGGGGAGCGAGGCCCCAGCATTTT.

This chain links TRBV6-5 with TRBJ2-7; TRBD1 agrees at 8 bases. Germline CDR1 reads MNHEY; CDR2 reads SVGAGI. After removal of 4 bases from V and 4 bases from J, the junction contained 9 bases not matched to a gene. This CDR3 is built from 15 residues. In nucleotides, the CDR3 is TGTGCCAGCAGTTTTGGACAGGGTTCGGGGTACGAGCAGTACTTC. The encoded protein is CASSFGQGSGYEQYF.

The CDR3, as DNA: TGCGCCAGCAGCCCGAATACAGGCGTATCAAACACTGAAGCTTTCTTT. Its protein product is CASSPNTGVSNTEAFF. This chain links TRBV5-1 with TRBJ1-1; possibly TRBD1 for D (5 bases). The V gene's germline CDR1 is SGHRS and CDR2 YFSETQ. The CDR3 length is 16 residues. V was shortened by 4 bases and J by 2 bases, with 18 bases between the two germline ends.

The chain links TRBV7-2 to TRBJ2-7, with unresolved D. CDR3 length: 17 residues. Germline V gives CDR1 SGHTA, CDR2 FQGNSA. The V gene lost 0 bases and the J gene lost 0 bases, with 15 bases spanning the gap. CDR3 sequence: CASSLAPTLQSSYEQYF. The CDR3 DNA sequence: TGTGCCAGCAGCTTAGCGCCGACACTACAAAGCTCCTACGAGCAGTACTTC.

The table lists this clonotype with a few counts. J is TRBJ2-1 and V is TRBV7-3, with TRBD1 matching over 7 bases. Germline CDR1 reads SGHTA; CDR2 reads FQGTGA. This CDR3 is built from 12 residues. V was pared by 4 bases and J by 16 bases, with 10 bases of the junction left unmatched. The CDR3 nucleotides read TGTGCCAGCAGCTCCCCCGGGACAGTTTTATTCTTC. Amino acid sequence: CASSSPGTVLFF.

This clonotype was found a few times. This chain connects TRBV6-1 to TRBJ1-1; 7 bases match TRBD1. Germline V gene data show CDR1 as MNHNS and CDR2 as SASEGT. This CDR3 contains 16 residues. The trim removed 6 bases at V and 4 bases at J, leaving 14 bases unmatched. In nucleotides, the CDR3 is TGTGCCAGCAGACCCTTTTCACAGGGGAGAGGCACTGAAGCTTTCTTT. Its protein is CASRPFSQGRGTEAFF.

For this clonotype: The junction and the germline gene differ at one end; a read error may be behind it. This sequence joins TRBV20-1 and TRBJ2-3; 9 bases are a match to TRBD1. The CDR3 is 15 amino acids. CDR1 is DFQATT and CDR2 is SNEGSKA in the germline V gene (reference sequence). For the CDR3, the DNA is TGCAGTGCTGGAGAGGGACAGGGAAGGCCAGATACGCAGTATTTT. It codes for CSAGEGQGRPDTQYF.